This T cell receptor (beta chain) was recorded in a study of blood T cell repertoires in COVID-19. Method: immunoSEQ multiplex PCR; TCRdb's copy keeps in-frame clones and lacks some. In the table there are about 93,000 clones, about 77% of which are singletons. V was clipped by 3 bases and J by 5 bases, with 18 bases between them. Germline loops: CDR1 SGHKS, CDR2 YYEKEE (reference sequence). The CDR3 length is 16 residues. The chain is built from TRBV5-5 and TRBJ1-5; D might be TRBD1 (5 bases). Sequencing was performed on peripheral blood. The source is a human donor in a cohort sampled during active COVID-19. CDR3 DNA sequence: TGTGCCAGCAGCTCATCGGGACTAAGTACGGATCAGCCCCAGCATTTT. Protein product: CASSSSGLSTDQPQHF. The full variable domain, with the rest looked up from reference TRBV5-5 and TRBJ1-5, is DAGVTQSPTHLIKTRGQQVTLRCSPISGHKSVSWYQQVLGQGPQFIFQYYEKEERGRGNFPDRFSARQFPNYSSELNVNALLLGDSALYLCASSSSGLSTDQPQHFGDGTRLSIL.